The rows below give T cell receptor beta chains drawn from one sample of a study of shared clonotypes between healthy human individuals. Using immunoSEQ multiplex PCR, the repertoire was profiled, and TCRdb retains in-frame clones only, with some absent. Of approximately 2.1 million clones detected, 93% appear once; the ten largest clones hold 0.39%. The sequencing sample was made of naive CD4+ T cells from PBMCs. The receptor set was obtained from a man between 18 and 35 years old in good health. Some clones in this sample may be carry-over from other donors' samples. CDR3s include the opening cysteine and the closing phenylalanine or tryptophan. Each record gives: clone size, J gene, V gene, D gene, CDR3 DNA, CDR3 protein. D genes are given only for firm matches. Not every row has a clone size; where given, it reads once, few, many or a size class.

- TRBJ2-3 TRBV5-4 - TGTGCCAACCGAGATACGCAGTATTTT CANRDTQYF
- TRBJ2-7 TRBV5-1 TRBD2 TGCGCCAGCAGCTTGACTAGCGGCAGTTCCTACGAGCGGCAGTACTTC CASSLTSGSSYERQYF
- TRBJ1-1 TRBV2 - TGTGCCAGCAGTGAGGCCCCCCTTTACACTGAAGCTTTCTTT CASSEAPLYTEAFF
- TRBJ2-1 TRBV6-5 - TGTGCCAGCAGAGAGACTTTCTACAATGAGCAGTTCTTC CASRETFYNEQFF
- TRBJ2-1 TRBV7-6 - TGTGCCAGCAGCTTAATGGGCGGGACCTACAATGAGCAGTTCTTC CASSLMGGTYNEQFF
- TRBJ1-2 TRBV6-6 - TGTGCCAGCAGACCCTCCGCGCAGCCCATCTATGGCTACACCTTC CASRPSAQPIYGYTF
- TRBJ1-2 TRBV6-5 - TGTGCCAGCAGATACCGGGCCACAACTAACTATGGCTACACCTTC CASRYRATTNYGYTF
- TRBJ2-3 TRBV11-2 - TGTGCCAGCAGCTTAGGAGGAAATACGCAGTATTTT CASSLGGNTQYF
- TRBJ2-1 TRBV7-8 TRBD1 TGTGCCAGCCGGAACCGGGGACAGATATACAATGAGCAGTTCTTC CASRNRGQIYNEQFF
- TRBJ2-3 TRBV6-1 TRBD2 TGTGCCAGCAGTGGCCGGAGCGGGAGTACAGATACGCAGTATTTT CASSGRSGSTDTQYF
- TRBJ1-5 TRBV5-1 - TGCGCCAGCAGCTTGGAACGCCCTGATCAGCCCCAGCATTTT CASSLERPDQPQHF
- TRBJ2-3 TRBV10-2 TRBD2 TGCGCCAGCAGTACGAGCGGGAGTAGCGCAGATACGCAGTATTTT CASSTSGSSADTQYF
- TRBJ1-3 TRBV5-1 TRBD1 TGCGCCAGCAGCTTGGCCGGGACAGCTTCTGGAAACACCATATATTTT CASSLAGTASGNTIYF
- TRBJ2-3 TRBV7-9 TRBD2 TGTGCCAGCAGCTTAGGGACTAGTTCCGATACGCAGTATTTT CASSLGTSSDTQYF
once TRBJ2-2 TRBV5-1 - TGCGCCAGCAGCTTTACCGGGCTGCTTGGGGAGCTGTTTTTT CASSFTGLLGELFF
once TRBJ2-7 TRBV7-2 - TGTGCCAGCAGCTTAGGGCCATTCCCCTACGAGCAGTACTTC CASSLGPFPYEQYF
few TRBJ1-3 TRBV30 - TGTGCCTGGAGTGTGGGGGCAGCTGGAAACACCATATATTTT CAWSVGAAGNTIYF
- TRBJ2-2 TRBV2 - TGTGCCAGCTTTGGCGGGCTGAACACCGGGGAGCTGTTTTTT CASFGGLNTGELFF
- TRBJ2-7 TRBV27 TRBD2 TGTGCCAGCAGACGATCGGGACTAGCGGGAGATTCCTACGAGCAGTACTTC CASRRSGLAGDSYEQYF
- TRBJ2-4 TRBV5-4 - TGTGCCAGCAGCTTGACTCGATCGAGCAAAAACATTCAGTACTTC CASSLTRSSKNIQYF
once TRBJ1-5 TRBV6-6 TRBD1 TGTGCCAGCAGTTGGCGACAGGGCACGCAGCCCCAGCATTTT CASSWRQGTQPQHF
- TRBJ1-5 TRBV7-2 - TGTGCCAGCAGCCCTAGGAGGCCCAATCAGCCCCAGCATTTT CASSPRRPNQPQHF
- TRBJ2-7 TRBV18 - TGTGCCAGCTCACCGGACCAACTAACCCACGAGCAGTACTTC CASSPDQLTHEQYF
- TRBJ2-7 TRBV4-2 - TGTGCCAGCAGCCTAGATTACACGTACGAGCAGTACTTC CASSLDYTYEQYF
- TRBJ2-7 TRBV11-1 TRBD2 TGTGCCAGCAGCCCGAGACTAGCAGGCGAGCAGTACTTC CASSPRLAGEQYF
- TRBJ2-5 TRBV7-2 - TGTGCCAGCAGCCTGCAAGAGACCCAGTACTTC CASSLQETQYF
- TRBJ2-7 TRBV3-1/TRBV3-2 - TGTGCCAGCAGCCCCCGGGAGTACTTC CASSPREYF
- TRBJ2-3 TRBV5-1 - TGCGCCAGCAGCTTAGCAAGAACAAGCACAGATACGCAGTATTTT CASSLARTSTDTQYF
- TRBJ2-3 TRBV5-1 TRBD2 TGCGCCAGCAGCTCAACTAGCGGGGCCACCTACACAGATACGCAGTATTTT CASSSTSGATYTDTQYF